The clone carrying this T cell receptor (beta chain) occurred once. The antigen remains unidentified. CDR1 and CDR2 from the germline V gene are LNHDA and SQIVND (reference sequence). The CDR3 runs 14 residues. Trimming took off 5 bases at V and 4 bases at J, with 14 bases between the two ends. TCRdb keeps only in-frame clones here, not all; method: immunoSEQ multiplex PCR. Here the sample spans more than 60,000 clones, roughly 89% being singletons. The data derive from a study of cytomegalovirus exposure and HLA in healthy donors. Study-level background: The roughly 130 validation repertoires used the same platform as the 500 to 700 first-cohort repertoires, a later analysis reported.

Study results and caveats: A classifier reportedly called cytomegalovirus status with high sensitivity and specificity. The investigators catalogued 164 TCR beta chains as cytomegalovirus-associated. Specific recognition of CMV antigens was confirmed in vitro for three chains (all CMV-associated).

Sequenced: PBMCs. The source is a woman aged 18-30 years in good health and CMV-seronegative. The chain couples TRBV19 to TRBJ1-2, with D possibly matching TRBD1 (6 bases). CDR3 nucleotides: TGTGCCAGTAGTGTCACCTCAGGGGCCTATGGCTACACCTTC. This translates into CASSVTSGAYGYTF.